Shown below are 22 T cell receptor beta chains from a single sample sequenced in a study of cytomegalovirus exposure and HLA in healthy donors. The PCR used 60 Vbeta and 13 Jbeta primers. Sequencing used immunoSEQ multiplex PCR; TCRdb keeps in-frame clones, though not all of them. The sample has over 150,000 clones, roughly four fifths seen once. Sequencing used PBMCs. All receptors come from a woman in her forties or fifties in good health and CMV-seropositive.

V and J are TRBV7-4 and TRBJ2-3; 7 bases are a match to TRBD2. Germline CDR1 and CDR2: SGHVT and SQSDAQ. This CDR3 comprises 14 residues. Germline trimming cut 3 bases from V and 7 bases from J; bases unmatched to any gene: 7. The chain's CDR3 is CASSLEAGPNTQYF. The CDR3 DNA follows: TGTGCCAGCAGCTTGGAAGCGGGGCCCAATACGCAGTATTTT. The full variable domain, its missing parts supplied by reference TRBV7-4 and TRBJ2-3, is GAGVSQSPRYKVAKRGRDVALRCDSISGHVTLYWYRQTLGQGSEVLTYSQSDAQRDKSGRPSGRFSAERPERSVSTLKIQRTEQGDSAVYLCASSLEAGPNTQYFGPGTRLTVL.

About this clone: Different DNA sequences within this sample yield the same CDR3. V gene TRBV6-1 combines with J gene TRBJ1-2; D uncertain. Trimming removed 1 base from V and 0 bases from J, with 6 bases in between. Looked up from germline, CDR1 is MNHNS and CDR2 is SASEGT. This CDR3 has 14 amino acids. CDR3 in amino acids: CASSEDGANYGYTF. CDR3 in DNA: TGTGCCAGCAGTGAAGACGGAGCTAACTATGGCTACACCTTC.

The chain links TRBV6-5 to TRBJ2-2, with 9 bases fitting TRBD1. CDR3 length: 15 amino acids. In germline, CDR1 is MNHEY, CDR2 SVGAGI. V shed 6 bases, J shed 5 bases, and the junction held 7 bases outside the gene matches. The CDR3 DNA follows: TGTGCCAGCAGACAGAGGACAGGGGTAACCGGGGAGCTGTTTTTT. It encodes CASRQRTGVTGELFF.

The rearrangement uses TRBV4-1 and TRBJ1-5; D uncertain. Per the germline V gene, CDR1 is MGHRA and CDR2 is YSYEKL. With 0 bases removed from V and 5 bases from J, the gap between germline ends came to 8 bases. The CDR3 contains 14 residues. CDR3 sequence (DNA): TGCGCCAGCAGCCAAGAGCCAGGTGATCAGCCCCAGCATTTT. Translating it yields CASSQEPGDQPQHF.

The chain uses TRBV11-2 and TRBJ2-1; 8 nucleotides agree with TRBD2. The CDR3 is 15 amino acids. Looked up from germline, CDR1 is SGHAT and CDR2 is FQNNGV. Germline trimming cut 5 bases from V and 2 bases from J; bases unmatched to any gene: 5. DNA of the CDR3: TGTGCCAGCAGCCCTCAAGCGGGGGCCTACAATGAGCAGTTCTTC. Amino acids: CASSPQAGAYNEQFF.

This clone has just one count. The V and J genes are TRBV19 and TRBJ1-2; TRBD1 matches at 8 bases. CDR3 length equals 15 residues. CDR1 is LNHDA, CDR2 SQIVND, per germline (reference sequence). V was clipped by 7 bases and J by 4 bases; unmatched bases: 11. The CDR3 is CASTQGTGETYGYTF. The CDR3 DNA sequence: TGTGCCAGTACCCAGGGGACAGGAGAAACCTATGGCTACACCTTC.

This chain joins TRBV6-5 and TRBJ1-1; D ambiguous. CDR1 is MNHEY, CDR2 SVGAGI, per germline. V gave up 6 bases and J gave up 3 bases, with 5 bases separating them. The CDR3 runs 11 residues. The CDR3 reads CASSPYTEAFF. The CDR3 DNA follows: TGTGCCAGCAGCCCATACACTGAAGCTTTCTTT.

This chain links TRBV11-2 with TRBJ2-7; the D gene is possibly TRBD2 (5 bases). V was cut by 5 bases and J by 0 bases, with 11 bases left in between. Germline V gene lookup returns CDR1 SGHAT and CDR2 FQNNGV. The CDR3 spans 14 residues. The CDR3 bases are TGTGCCAGCAGCCCGGTGGCGGGCTCCTACGAGCAGTACTTC. Its translation is CASSPVAGSYEQYF. Together with reference TRBV11-2 and TRBJ2-7, the CDR3 gives the full variable domain: EAGVAQSPRYKIIEKRQSVAFWCNPISGHATLYWYQQILGQGPKLLIQFQNNGVVDDSQLPKDRFSAERLKGVDSTLKIQPAKLEDSAVYLCASSPVAGSYEQYFGPGTRLTVT.

The chain combines TRBV30 with TRBJ2-1; the match to TRBD2 covers 14 bases. The junction had 4 bases not matched to a gene; V was cut back by 3 bases and J by 6 bases. The CDR3 contains 15 residues. Germline CDR1 and CDR2: GTSNPN and SVGIG (reference sequence). The CDR3 protein is CAWSPGLAGGNEQFF. Here the CDR3 DNA reads TGTGCCTGGAGCCCCGGACTAGCGGGAGGCAATGAGCAGTTCTTC.

The gene calls are TRBV6-5 and TRBJ1-5, with 8 bases lining up with TRBD1. The V and J ends lost 5 bases and 7 bases, in that order; junction bases with no gene match: 10. The CDR3 spans 15 residues. Germline-derived CDR1 and CDR2 are MNHEY and SVGAGI. In DNA, the CDR3 is TGTGCCAGCAGTCCCGGACAGGGATTGAGGCAGCCCCAGCATTTT. Translated: CASSPGQGLRQPQHF.

This clone has just a few counts. The V gene is TRBV5-1, the J gene TRBJ1-1, with 8 bases that match TRBD1. Trimming took 4 bases from V and 5 from J; bases not matched to a gene: 7. Germline lookup yields CDR1 SGHRS and CDR2 YFSETQ. There are 14 residues in the CDR3. The chain's CDR3 is CASSAQGDGTEAFF. The DNA of the CDR3 is TGCGCCAGCAGCGCACAGGGGGATGGTACTGAAGCTTTCTTT.

This chain connects TRBV13 to TRBJ1-1; 8 nucleotides align to TRBD1. This CDR3 region has 15 residues. Germline V gene sequence: CDR1 PRHDT, CDR2 FYEKMQ (reference sequence). Trimming cost V 5 bases and J 0 bases; bases outside gene matches: 5. The CDR3 spells CASSPGQGMNTEAFF. CDR3 nucleotide sequence: TGTGCCAGCAGCCCAGGACAGGGCATGAACACTGAAGCTTTCTTT.

The chain uses TRBV30 and TRBJ1-2; 8 nucleotides match TRBD1. This CDR3 region has 13 residues. J was trimmed by 8 bases and V by 6 bases; bases with no gene match: 11. The germline CDR1 and CDR2 sequences are GTSNPN and SVGIG (reference sequence). The CDR3 region is CACSDRVGQGYTF. The CDR3 DNA reads as TGTGCCTGCTCGGACAGGGTGGGACAGGGCTACACCTTC.

The genes are TRBV11-2 and TRBJ2-3; 9 nucleotides line up with TRBD2. J lost 0 bases, V lost 4 bases, and 8 bases had no gene match. The CDR3 runs 17 residues. CDR1 and CDR2 (germline): SGHAT, FQNNGV. The CDR3 DNA reads as TGTGCCAGCAGCTCTCCCCGACTAGCGGCTAGCACAGATACGCAGTATTTT. It yields the protein CASSSPRLAASTDTQYF.

The chain uses TRBV19 and TRBJ1-1; D is unclear. Deletions cut 11 bases from V and 1 base from J, with 20 bases between. Germline CDR1 LNHDA, CDR2 SQIVND (reference sequence). The CDR3 length is 15 residues. The CDR3 DNA is TGTGCCTCTGGAGCTTTTGAGAGGGAGAACACTGAAGCTTTCTTT. Translation: CASGAFERENTEAFF.

This chain connects TRBV7-9 to TRBJ2-1; TRBD2 matches 14 bases. Germline-derived CDR1 and CDR2 are SEHNR and FQNEAQ (reference sequence). Trimming removed 2 bases from V and 0 bases from J; junction bases left unmatched: 3. The CDR3 has 18 amino acids. CDR3 in amino acids: CASSLRLAGGSSYNEQFF. CDR3 DNA sequence: TGTGCCAGCAGCTTAAGACTAGCGGGAGGGTCCTCCTACAATGAGCAGTTCTTC. The complete variable domain, with remaining parts taken from reference TRBV7-9 and TRBJ2-1, reads DTGVSQNPRHKITKRGQNVTFRCDPISEHNRLYWYRQTLGQGPEFLTYFQNEAQLEKSRLLSDRFSAERPKGSFSTLEIQRTEQGDSAMYLCASSLRLAGGSSYNEQFFGPGTRLTVL.

The chain is built from TRBV28 and TRBJ1-5, with TRBD1 matching over 7 bases. Germline CDR1 reads MDHEN; CDR2 reads SYDVKM. The trim removed 6 bases at V and 6 bases at J, leaving 14 bases unmatched. CDR3 size: 16 residues. The chain's CDR3 is CASSRRDSFFGQPQHF. The CDR3 coding sequence is TGTGCCAGCAGCCGCCGGGACAGTTTTTTTGGTCAGCCCCAGCATTTT.

The J gene is TRBJ2-7, the V gene TRBV7-9; 8 positions agree with TRBD1. The CDR3 runs to 15 residues. In germline, CDR1 is SEHNR, CDR2 FQNEAQ (reference sequence). V shed 1 base and J 0 bases; nucleotides not matched to a gene: 2. CDR3 sequence (DNA): TGTGCCAGCAGCTTAGAACAGGGGGGCTCCTACGAGCAGTACTTC. This sequence encodes CASSLEQGGSYEQYF.

The V gene is TRBV28, the J gene TRBJ1-4, with 9 bases matching TRBD1. Trimming removed 6 bases from V and 6 bases from J; junction bases left unmatched: 8. The CDR3 is 15 residues long. Germline values: CDR1 MDHEN, CDR2 SYDVKM. The CDR3 nucleotides read TGTGCCAGCAGCTCATTGGGACAGGGTGATGAAAAACTGTTTTTT. Amino acid sequence: CASSSLGQGDEKLFF.

This chain links TRBV28 with TRBJ1-1; no firm D call. Germline-derived CDR1 and CDR2 are MDHEN and SYDVKM. The CDR3 spans 9 residues. In DNA, the CDR3 is TGTTTGTCCTCGACTGAAGCTTTCTTT. Translating gives CLSSTEAFF.

The chain uses TRBV5-1 and TRBJ1-1; D might be TRBD1 (5 bases). V was pared by 3 bases and J by 0 bases, with 6 bases between. Per the germline V gene, CDR1 is SGHRS and CDR2 is YFSETQ. This CDR3 comprises 13 residues. In DNA, the CDR3 is TGCGCCAGCAGCTCCAGGGTGAACACTGAAGCTTTCTTT. It encodes CASSSRVNTEAFF.

The chain has TRBV5-1 and TRBJ1-4; 7 bases are shared with TRBD1. Germline CDR1 SGHRS, CDR2 YFSETQ. The CDR3 length is 16 residues. V dropped 5 bases and J dropped 7; count of bases not matched to a gene: 14. Written as DNA, the CDR3 is TGCGCCAGCAGTCAAAGGGAAGGGGGCTGGGGTGAAAAACTGTTTTTT. Translation gives CASSQREGGWGEKLFF.